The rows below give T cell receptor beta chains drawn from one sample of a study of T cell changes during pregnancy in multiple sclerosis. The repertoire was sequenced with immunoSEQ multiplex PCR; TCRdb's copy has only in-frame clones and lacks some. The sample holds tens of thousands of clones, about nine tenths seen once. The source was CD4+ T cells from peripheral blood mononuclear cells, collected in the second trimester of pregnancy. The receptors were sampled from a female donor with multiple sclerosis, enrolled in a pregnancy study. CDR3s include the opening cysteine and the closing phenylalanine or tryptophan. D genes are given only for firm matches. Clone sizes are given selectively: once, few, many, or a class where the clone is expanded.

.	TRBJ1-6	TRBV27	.	CASRNAGSSYNSPLHF	TGTGCCAGCCGTAATGCGGGGAGCTCCTATAATTCACCCCTCCACTTT
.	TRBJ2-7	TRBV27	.	CASSPGTTVVYEQYF	TGTGCCAGCAGTCCCGGGACAACCGTCGTCTACGAGCAGTACTTC
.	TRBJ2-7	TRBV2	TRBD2	CASSYREGNYEQYF	TGTGCCAGCAGCTATCGGGAGGGGAACTACGAGCAGTACTTC
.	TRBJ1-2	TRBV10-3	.	CAISESVKGKDGYTF	TGTGCCATCAGTGAGTCGGTAAAGGGGAAGGATGGCTACACCTTC
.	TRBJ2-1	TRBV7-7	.	CASSLALGRHNEQFF	TGTGCTAGCAGCTTAGCGCTGGGGAGACACAATGAGCAGTTCTTC
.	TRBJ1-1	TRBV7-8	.	CASSLALGGTEAFF	TGTGCCAGCAGCTTAGCGCTCGGGGGCACTGAAGCTTTCTTT
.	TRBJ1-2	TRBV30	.	CAWSVTGGYTF	TGTGCCTGGAGTGTAACAGGGGGCTACACCTTC
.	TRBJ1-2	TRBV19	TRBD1	CASQTQRDRGSYGYTF	TGTGCCAGTCAAACTCAAAGGGACAGGGGTTCTTATGGCTACACCTTC
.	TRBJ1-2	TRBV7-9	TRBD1	CASSYSDRGYGYTF	TGTGCCAGCAGCTACTCGGACAGGGGTTATGGCTACACCTTC
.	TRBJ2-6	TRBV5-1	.	CASSPRANVLTF	TGCGCCAGCTCTCCTAGGGCCAACGTCCTGACTTTC
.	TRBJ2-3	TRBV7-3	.	CASSFSFTDTQYF	TGTGCCAGCAGCTTTAGTTTCACAGATACGCAGTATTTT
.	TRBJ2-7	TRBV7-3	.	CASSLDGGVSYEQYF	TGTGCCAGCAGCTTAGACGGCGGGGTCTCCTACGAGCAGTACTTC
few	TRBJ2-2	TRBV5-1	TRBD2	CASSLGLAGNTGELFF	TGCGCCAGCAGCTTGGGACTAGCGGGGAACACCGGGGAGCTGTTTTTT
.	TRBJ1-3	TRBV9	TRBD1	CASSATGALSGNTIYF	TGTGCCAGCAGCGCGACAGGGGCCCTCTCTGGAAACACCATATATTTT
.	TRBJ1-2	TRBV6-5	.	CASIQSGSQYGYTF	TGTGCCAGCATTCAATCCGGGAGCCAATATGGCTACACCTTC
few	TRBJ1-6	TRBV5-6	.	CASSFESNRNSPLHF	TGTGCCAGCAGCTTCGAGTCAAATCGTAATTCACCCCTCCACTTT
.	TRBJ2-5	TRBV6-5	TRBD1	CASSSGTGGLETQYF	TGTGCCAGCAGTTCCGGGACAGGGGGTTTAGAGACCCAGTACTTC
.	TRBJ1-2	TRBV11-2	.	CASSSGLNYGYTF	TGTGCCAGCAGCTCCGGACTTAACTATGGCTACACCTTC
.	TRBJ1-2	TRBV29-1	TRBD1	CSVRTGANYGYTF	TGCAGCGTTCGTACAGGGGCTAACTATGGCTACACCTTC
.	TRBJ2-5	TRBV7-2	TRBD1	CASSSEGGSETQYF	TGTGCCAGCAGCTCTGAAGGGGGCAGTGAGACCCAGTACTTC
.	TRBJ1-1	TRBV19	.	CASSAGVNTEAFF	TGTGCCAGTAGTGCGGGGGTAAACACTGAAGCTTTCTTT
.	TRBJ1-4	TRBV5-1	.	CASSETTRGEKLFF	TGCGCCAGCAGCGAAACCACCAGGGGTGAAAAACTGTTTTTT
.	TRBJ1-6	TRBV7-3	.	CASSSSRDSPLHF	TGTGCCAGCAGCTCAAGCAGGGATTCACCCCTCCACTTT
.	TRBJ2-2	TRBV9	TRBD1	CASSVRGSYTGELFF	TGTGCCAGCAGCGTCAGGGGGTCTTACACCGGGGAGCTGTTTTTT
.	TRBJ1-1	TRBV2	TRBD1	CASRGGMTGSDTEAFF	TGTGCCAGCAGGGGGGGAATGACAGGGTCTGACACTGAAGCTTTCTTT
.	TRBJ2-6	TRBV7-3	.	CASSSRDREANVLTF	TGTGCCAGCAGCTCACGAGACAGGGAGGCAAACGTCCTGACTTTC
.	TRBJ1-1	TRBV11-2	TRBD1	CASSRDRVRTEAFF	TGTGCCAGCAGCCGGGACAGGGTGCGCACTGAAGCTTTCTTT
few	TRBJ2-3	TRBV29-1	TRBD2	CSVESGFPGGNTDTQYF	TGCAGCGTTGAATCTGGGTTTCCGGGGGGGAACACAGATACGCAGTATTTT
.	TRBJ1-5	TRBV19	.	CASSIKRGDQPQHF	TGTGCCAGTAGTATCAAGAGAGGTGATCAGCCCCAGCATTTT
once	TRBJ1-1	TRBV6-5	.	CASSPRERTEAFF	TGTGCCAGCAGCCCCCGAGAACGTACTGAAGCTTTCTTT
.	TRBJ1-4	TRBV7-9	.	CASSSGLTNEKLFF	TGTGCCAGCAGCTCGGGACTGACTAATGAAAAACTGTTTTTT
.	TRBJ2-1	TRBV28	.	CASSSPSYGRSSYNEQFF	TGTGCCAGCAGTAGTCCCAGTTACGGAAGGAGCTCCTACAATGAGCAGTTCTTC
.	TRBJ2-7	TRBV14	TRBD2	CASSQDPAGSYEQYF	TGTGCCAGCAGCCAAGATCCAGCGGGGTCCTACGAGCAGTACTTC
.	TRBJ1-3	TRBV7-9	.	CASSFLADSGNTIYF	TGTGCCAGCAGTTTTCTGGCAGACTCTGGAAACACCATATATTTT
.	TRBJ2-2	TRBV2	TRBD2	CASRWTSGNNGELFF	TGTGCCAGCAGATGGACTAGCGGGAATAACGGGGAGCTGTTTTTT
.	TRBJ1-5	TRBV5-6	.	CASSLTFNQPQHF	TGTGCCAGCAGCTTGACTTTCAATCAGCCCCAGCATTTT
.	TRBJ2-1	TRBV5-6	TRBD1	CASSLQGATEQFF	TGTGCCAGCAGCTTGCAGGGGGCAACCGAGCAGTTCTTC
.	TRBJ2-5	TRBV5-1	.	CASFGQTKETQYF	TGCGCCAGCTTCGGCCAGACAAAAGAGACCCAGTACTTC
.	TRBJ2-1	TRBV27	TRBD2	CASSQHPSSGRFRYNEQFF	TGTGCCAGCAGTCAACACCCGTCTAGCGGGAGGTTCCGCTACAATGAGCAGTTCTTC
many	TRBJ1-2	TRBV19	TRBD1	CASSWTGSRVGYTF	TGTGCCAGTAGTTGGACAGGGAGTAGAGTTGGCTACACCTTC
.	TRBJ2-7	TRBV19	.	CASSISGGFYEQYF	TGTGCCAGTAGTATCAGTGGCGGATTTTACGAGCAGTACTTC
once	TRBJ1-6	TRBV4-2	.	CASSQDKDRGFHF	TGTGCCAGCAGCCAAGATAAGGACCGAGGGTTCCACTTT
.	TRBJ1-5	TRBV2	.	CASGGSGFEQPQHF	TGTGCCAGCGGCGGATCGGGATTCGAGCAGCCCCAGCATTTT
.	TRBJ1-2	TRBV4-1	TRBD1	CASSQVRTGNGLYGYTF	TGCGCCAGCAGCCAAGTTAGGACAGGGAACGGGCTCTATGGCTACACCTTC